The clone carrying this TCR beta chain has just a few counts. The entry originates in a study of T-cell memory formation after mild COVID-19. In TCRdb, the 5' RACE reads were re-called with MiXCR into one record per CDR3 protein. This sample has roughly 150,000 distinct CDR3 sequences, with roughly 15% found just once. V was clipped by 0 bases and J by 5 bases, with 10 bases between them. The CDR3 has 14 amino acids. The germline CDR1 and CDR2 sequences are SGDLS and YYNGEE. The material sequenced was PBMCs or a T cell subset sorted from them (not recorded which). This TCR came from an adult woman who had mild COVID-19 (a few samples of this study predate the infection). Cell type and time point are not known. The J gene is TRBJ2-3, the V gene TRBV9, with D tentatively TRBD2 (5 bases). In DNA, the CDR3 is TGTGCCAGCAGCGTAGAGGGAGTGCGAGATACGCAGTATTTT. It is translated as CASSVEGVRDTQYF.